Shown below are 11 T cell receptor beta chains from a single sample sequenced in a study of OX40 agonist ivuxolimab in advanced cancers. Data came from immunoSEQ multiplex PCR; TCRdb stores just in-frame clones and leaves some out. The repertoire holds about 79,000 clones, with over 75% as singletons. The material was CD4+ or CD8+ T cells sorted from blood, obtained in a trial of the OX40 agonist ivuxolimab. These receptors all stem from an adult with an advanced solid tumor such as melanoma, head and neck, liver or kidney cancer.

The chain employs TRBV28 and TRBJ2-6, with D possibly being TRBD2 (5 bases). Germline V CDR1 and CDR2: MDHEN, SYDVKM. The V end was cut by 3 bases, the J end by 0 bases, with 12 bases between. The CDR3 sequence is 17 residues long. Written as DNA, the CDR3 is TGTGCCAGCAGTTTCGATCTGGGGAGCTCTGGGGCCAACGTCCTGACTTTC. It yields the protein CASSFDLGSSGANVLTF.

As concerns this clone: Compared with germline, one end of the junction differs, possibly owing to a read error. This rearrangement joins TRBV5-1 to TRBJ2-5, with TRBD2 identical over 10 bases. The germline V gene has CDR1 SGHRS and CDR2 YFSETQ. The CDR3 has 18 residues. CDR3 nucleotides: TGCGCCAGCAGCTTGTCGGGATTCAGCGGGAGGGTATCAGAGGCCCAGTACTTC. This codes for CASSLSGFSGRVSEAQYF. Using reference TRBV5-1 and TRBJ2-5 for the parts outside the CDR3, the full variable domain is KAGVTQTPRYLIKTRGQQVTLSCSPISGHRSVSWYQQTPGQGLQFLFEYFSETQRNKGNFPGRFSGRQFSNSRSEMNVSTLELGDSALYLCASSLSGFSGRVSEAQYFGPGTRLLVL.

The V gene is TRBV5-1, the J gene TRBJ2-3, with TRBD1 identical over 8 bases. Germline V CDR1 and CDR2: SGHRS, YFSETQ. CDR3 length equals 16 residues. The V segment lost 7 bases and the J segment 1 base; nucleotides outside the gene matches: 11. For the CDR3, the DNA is TGCGCCAGCTTGGACAGGGAAATGAGTGGCACAGATACGCAGTATTTT. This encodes CASLDREMSGTDTQYF.

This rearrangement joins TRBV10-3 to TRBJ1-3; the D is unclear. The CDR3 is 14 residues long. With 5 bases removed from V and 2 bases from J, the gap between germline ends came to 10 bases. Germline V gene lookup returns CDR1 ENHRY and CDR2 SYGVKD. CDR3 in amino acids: CAISSSTPGNTIYF. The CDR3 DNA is TGTGCCATCAGTAGTTCAACACCTGGAAACACCATATATTTT.

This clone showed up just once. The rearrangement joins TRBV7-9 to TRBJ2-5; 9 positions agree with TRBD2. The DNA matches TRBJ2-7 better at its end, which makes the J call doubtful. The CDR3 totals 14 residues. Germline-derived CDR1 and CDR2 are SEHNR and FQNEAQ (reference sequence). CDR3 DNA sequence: TGTGCCAGCGAGCGGGAGGCGCCCTCCTACGAGCAGTACTTC. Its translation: CASEREAPSYEQYF.

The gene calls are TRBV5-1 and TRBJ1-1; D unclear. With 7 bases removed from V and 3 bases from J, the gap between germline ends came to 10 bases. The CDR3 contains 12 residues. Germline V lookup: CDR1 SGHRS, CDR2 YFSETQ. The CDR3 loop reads CASSSKDTEAFF. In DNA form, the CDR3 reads TGCGCCAGCTCCTCAAAGGACACTGAAGCTTTCTTT.

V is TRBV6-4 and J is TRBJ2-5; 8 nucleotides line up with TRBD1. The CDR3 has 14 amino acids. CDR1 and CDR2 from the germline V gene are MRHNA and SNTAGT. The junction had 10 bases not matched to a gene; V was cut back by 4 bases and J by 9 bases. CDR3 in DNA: TGTGCCAGCAGTGCAAGACAGGGGAAGGCGTCCCAGTACTTC. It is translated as CASSARQGKASQYF.

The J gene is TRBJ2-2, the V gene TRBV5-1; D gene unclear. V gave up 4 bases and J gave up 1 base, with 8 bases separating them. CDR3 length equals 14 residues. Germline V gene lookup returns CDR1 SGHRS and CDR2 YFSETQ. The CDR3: CASSPGRNTGELFF. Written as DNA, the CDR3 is TGCGCCAGCAGCCCTGGGCGGAACACCGGGGAGCTGTTTTTT. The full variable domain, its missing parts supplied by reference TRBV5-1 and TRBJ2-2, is KAGVTQTPRYLIKTRGQQVTLSCSPISGHRSVSWYQQTPGQGLQFLFEYFSETQRNKGNFPGRFSGRQFSNSRSEMNVSTLELGDSALYLCASSPGRNTGELFFGEGSRLTVL.

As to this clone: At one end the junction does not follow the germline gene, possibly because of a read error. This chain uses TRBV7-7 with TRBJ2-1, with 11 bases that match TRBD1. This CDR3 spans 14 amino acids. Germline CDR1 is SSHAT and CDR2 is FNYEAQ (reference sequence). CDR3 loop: CASSAGTGGNEQFF. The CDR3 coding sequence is TGTGCTAGCAGCGCCGGGACAGGGGGCAATGAGCAGTTCTTC.

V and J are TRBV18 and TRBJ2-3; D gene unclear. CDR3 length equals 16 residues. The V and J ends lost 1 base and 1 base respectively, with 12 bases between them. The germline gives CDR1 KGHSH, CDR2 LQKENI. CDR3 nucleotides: TGTGCCAGCTCACCACGGATGCCGGATCGCACAGATACGCAGTATTTT. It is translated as CASSPRMPDRTDTQYF.

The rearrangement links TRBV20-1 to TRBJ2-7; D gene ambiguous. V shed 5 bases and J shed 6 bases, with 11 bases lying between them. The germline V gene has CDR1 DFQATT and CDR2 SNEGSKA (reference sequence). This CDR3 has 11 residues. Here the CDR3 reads CSAEGRSEQYF. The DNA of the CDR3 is TGCAGTGCTGAAGGGCGTTCCGAGCAGTACTTC.